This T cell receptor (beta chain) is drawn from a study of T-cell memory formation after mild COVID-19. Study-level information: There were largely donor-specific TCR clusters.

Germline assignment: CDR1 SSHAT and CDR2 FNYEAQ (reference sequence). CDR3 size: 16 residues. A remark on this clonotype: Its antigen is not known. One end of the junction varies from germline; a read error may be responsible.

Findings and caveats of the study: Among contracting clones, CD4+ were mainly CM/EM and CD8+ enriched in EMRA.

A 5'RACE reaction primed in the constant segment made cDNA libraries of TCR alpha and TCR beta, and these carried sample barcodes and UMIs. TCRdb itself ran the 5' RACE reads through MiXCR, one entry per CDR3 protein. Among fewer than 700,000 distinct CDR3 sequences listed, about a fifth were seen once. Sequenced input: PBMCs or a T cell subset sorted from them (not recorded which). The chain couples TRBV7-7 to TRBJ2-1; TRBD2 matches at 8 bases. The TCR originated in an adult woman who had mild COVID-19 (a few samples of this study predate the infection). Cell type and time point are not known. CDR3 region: CASSLGGLAGLAEQFF. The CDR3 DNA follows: TGTGCTAGCAGCTTAGGGGGGCTAGCGGGCTTGGCCGAGCAGTTCTTC.